The 9 T cell receptor beta chains presented below share a single source sample, sequenced in a study of blood T cell repertoires in COVID-19. Generated by immunoSEQ multiplex PCR, the TCRdb table keeps only in-frame clones and is missing some. The table includes about 50,000 clones, approximately 85% detected once. Input material: peripheral blood. These receptors were collected from a human donor in a cohort sampled during active COVID-19. The donor label of this sample is uncertain.

CDR3 loop: CASSHLAGGPDTQYF. CDR3 DNA sequence: TGTGCCAGCAGCCACCTAGCGGGGGGCCCTGATACGCAGTATTTT. The chain uses TRBV3-1 (or the pseudogene TRBV3-2) and TRBJ2-3; 11 nucleotides align to TRBD2. This CDR3 has 15 amino acids. CDR1 and CDR2 (germline): LGHDT, YNNKEL (reference sequence). Trimming took 3 bases from V and 6 from J; bases not matched to a gene: 5.

The V gene is TRBV2, the J gene TRBJ2-5, with TRBD2 as a possible D gene (6 bases). Per the germline V gene, CDR1 is SNHLY and CDR2 is FYNNEI. Deletions cut 4 bases from V and 0 bases from J, with 12 bases between. The CDR3 length is 15 residues. The CDR3 DNA is TGTGCCAGCAGTGCCGTAGGACTACACCAAGAGACCCAGTACTTC. Translation gives CASSAVGLHQETQYF. Variable domain in full (rest from reference TRBV2 and TRBJ2-5): EPEVTQTPSHQVTQMGQEVILRCVPISNHLYFYWYRQILGQKVEFLVSFYNNEISEKSEIFDDQFSVERPDGSNFTLKIRSTKLEDSAMYFCASSAVGLHQETQYFGPGTRLLVL.

The J gene is TRBJ2-2, the V gene TRBV9; 12 nucleotides agree with TRBD2. Germline lookup yields CDR1 SGDLS and CDR2 YYNGEE. This CDR3 spans 16 amino acids. J was trimmed by 6 bases and V by 3 bases; bases with no gene match: 6. The chain's CDR3 is CASSATGTSGSGELFF. The CDR3 DNA follows: TGTGCCAGCAGCGCGACCGGGACTAGCGGGTCCGGGGAGCTGTTTTTT.

The chain carries TRBV19 and TRBJ2-7; 11 bases are shared with TRBD1. Losses at the gene ends were 8 bases for V and 6 bases for J; bases not matched to a gene: 6. Germline CDR1 reads LNHDA; CDR2 reads SQIVND (reference sequence). This CDR3 is 13 amino acids long. The CDR3 sequence is CASSGTGGAEQYF. In nucleotides, the CDR3 is TGTGCCAGTTCCGGGACAGGGGGGGCCGAGCAGTACTTC. Full variable domain (rest looked up from reference TRBV19 and TRBJ2-7): DGGITQSPKYLFRKEGQNVTLSCEQNLNHDAMYWYRQDPGQGLRLIYYSQIVNDFQKGDIAEGYSVSREKKESFPLTVTSAQKNPTAFYLCASSGTGGAEQYFGPGTRLTVT.

The chain's CDR3 is CASSLLDSVQYF. Here the CDR3 DNA reads TGTGCCAGCAGCCTTCTTGACAGTGTACAGTATTTT. The chain couples TRBV12-3 or TRBV12-4 to TRBJ2-3; a possible D gene is TRBD1 (5 bases). V lost 6 bases and J 12 bases, leaving 16 bases between the germline ends. CDR3 length: 12 residues.

In its sample, this clone was seen once. This rearrangement joins TRBV6-5 to TRBJ1-2, with TRBD1 identical over 7 bases. Per the germline V gene, CDR1 is MNHEY and CDR2 is SVGAGI. This CDR3 comprises 14 residues. V was pared by 8 bases and J by 2 bases, with 8 bases of the junction left unmatched. The CDR3 coding sequence is TGTGCCAGCGCCCGGACAGGTCTCAACTATGGCTACACCTTC. As protein: CASARTGLNYGYTF.

This chain uses TRBV28 with TRBJ2-7; 7 bases are a match to TRBD1. V trimming: 2 bases; J trimming: 1 base; junction bases outside the gene matches: 8. This CDR3 is built from 16 residues. The germline V gene encodes CDR1 MDHEN and CDR2 SYDVKM. CDR3 coding DNA: TGTGCCAGCAGTTTACTTGGGACAGTCTTTTCCTACGAGCAGTACTTC. As protein: CASSLLGTVFSYEQYF.

J is TRBJ1-4 and V is TRBV28; a possible D gene is TRBD1 (6 bases). Germline-derived CDR1 and CDR2 are MDHEN and SYDVKM. This CDR3 spans 15 amino acids. With 3 bases removed from V and 4 bases from J, the gap between germline ends came to 12 bases. CDR3 residues: CASSFGGRGNEKLFF. CDR3 DNA: TGTGCCAGCAGTTTTGGGGGCCGCGGTAATGAAAAACTGTTTTTT.

This chain joins TRBV6-2 or TRBV6-3 and TRBJ1-6; tentatively, D is TRBD1 (6 bases). This CDR3 is built from 15 residues. The V gene's germline CDR1 is MNHEY and CDR2 SVGEGT. The ends were cut back, 4 bases at V and 6 bases at J, with 13 bases in the middle. Written as DNA, the CDR3 is TGTGCCAGCAGTTTACAGGGACGGGCTAATTCACCCCTCCACTTT. It is translated as CASSLQGRANSPLHF.